Listed below are T cell receptor beta chains from one sample, sequenced in a study of read filtering for tumor transcriptome and immune sequencing. Using its own MiXCR run on the reads, TCRdb lists one record per CDR3 protein. The sample lists about 48,000 distinct CDR3 sequences, around 19% occurring once. Sequencing was done on a sample of a population of CD138-negative cells sorted from bone marrow. Receptor source: a donor aged 40 or older with multiple myeloma. The CDR3 runs from the conserved cysteine through the conserved F or W. Fields, in order: V gene, D gene, J gene, clone size, CDR3 protein, CDR3 DNA. A D gene is named only where the DNA matches it firmly. Some rows have no size entry. The others give once, few or many, or a class for an expanded clone.

v_gene: TRBV28
d_gene: -
j_gene: TRBJ1-3
abundance: -
CDR3aa: CASSFVTASGNTIYF
CDR3nt: TGTGCCAGCAGTTTCGTGACAGCTTCTGGAAACACCATATATTTT

v_gene: TRBV20-1
d_gene: -
j_gene: TRBJ1-1
abundance: many
CDR3aa: CSASRVRGTEAFF
CDR3nt: TGCAGTGCTAGCAGGGTTCGAGGCACTGAAGCTTTCTTT

v_gene: TRBV29-1
d_gene: TRBD2
j_gene: TRBJ2-7
abundance: many
CDR3aa: CSVDSGTSGGEQYF
CDR3nt: TGCAGCGTTGATTCTGGGACTAGCGGGGGCGAGCAGTACTTC

v_gene: TRBV7-2
d_gene: -
j_gene: TRBJ2-1
abundance: many
CDR3aa: CAIETIFEQFF
CDR3nt: TGTGCCATCGAGACTATTTTTGAGCAGTTCTTC

v_gene: TRBV20-1
d_gene: -
j_gene: TRBJ1-5
abundance: -
CDR3aa: CSAIIPLSGAGQPQHF
CDR3nt: TGCAGTGCTATTATTCCCCTATCAGGGGCCGGTCAGCCCCAGCATTTT

v_gene: TRBV5-5
d_gene: TRBD1
j_gene: TRBJ2-3
abundance: many
CDR3aa: CASNRGQGDRTDTQYF
CDR3nt: TGTGCCAGCAATCGGGGACAGGGGGACCGCACAGATACGCAGTATTTT

v_gene: TRBV20-1
d_gene: TRBD2
j_gene: TRBJ2-1
abundance: many
CDR3aa: CSAPPWAGEKNEQFF
CDR3nt: TGCAGTGCTCCGCCTTGGGCGGGAGAAAAGAATGAGCAGTTCTTC

v_gene: TRBV6-5
d_gene: TRBD1
j_gene: TRBJ1-1
abundance: many
CDR3aa: CASSTTGGRTEAFF
CDR3nt: TGTGCCAGCAGCACGACAGGGGGGCGAACTGAAGCTTTCTTT

v_gene: TRBV29-1
d_gene: -
j_gene: TRBJ2-3
abundance: many
CDR3aa: CSVQPRLVGDTQYF
CDR3nt: TGCAGCGTTCAGCCCCGACTAGTGGGAGATACGCAGTATTTT

v_gene: TRBV29-1
d_gene: -
j_gene: TRBJ1-1
abundance: many
CDR3aa: CSVEETLKAFF
CDR3nt: TGCAGCGTTGAAGAGACCCTTAAGGCTTTCTTT

v_gene: TRBV7-9
d_gene: -
j_gene: TRBJ2-5
abundance: many
CDR3aa: CASSIDLGGQETQYF
CDR3nt: TGTGCCAGCAGCATTGACTTGGGGGGCCAAGAGACCCAGTACTTC

v_gene: TRBV5-1
d_gene: -
j_gene: TRBJ2-7
abundance: many
CDR3aa: CASSFPGTSYEQYF
CDR3nt: TGCGCCAGCAGCTTTCCCGGGACTTCTTACGAGCAGTACTTC

v_gene: TRBV24-1
d_gene: -
j_gene: TRBJ2-3
abundance: many
CDR3aa: CATSDSKVGAEDTQYF
CDR3nt: TGTGCCACCAGTGATTCGAAGGTAGGAGCCGAGGATACGCAGTATTTT

v_gene: TRBV7-9
d_gene: -
j_gene: TRBJ2-6
abundance: many
CDR3aa: CASYLVVGPGANVLTF
CDR3nt: TGTGCCAGCTACCTGGTAGTGGGGCCTGGGGCCAACGTCCTGACTTTC

v_gene: TRBV20-1
d_gene: -
j_gene: TRBJ2-1
abundance: many
CDR3aa: CSAPEGSYNEQFF
CDR3nt: TGCAGTGCTCCGGAAGGTTCCTACAATGAGCAGTTCTTC

v_gene: TRBV5-5
d_gene: -
j_gene: TRBJ1-2
abundance: many
CDR3aa: CASSLVPGKGYGYTF
CDR3nt: TGTGCCAGCAGCTTGGTTCCGGGGAAGGGCTATGGCTACACCTTC

v_gene: TRBV5-1
d_gene: TRBD1
j_gene: TRBJ2-1
abundance: medium-sized
CDR3aa: CASSLVDRGLLQFF
CDR3nt: TGCGCCAGCAGCTTGGTCGACAGGGGACTTTTGCAGTTCTTC

v_gene: TRBV24-1
d_gene: -
j_gene: TRBJ2-3
abundance: many
CDR3aa: CATSDYSNGFPTDTQYF
CDR3nt: TGTGCCACCAGTGATTACAGCAACGGGTTTCCCACAGATACGCAGTATTTT

v_gene: TRBV5-6
d_gene: TRBD2
j_gene: TRBJ2-7
abundance: -
CDR3aa: CASSLTRLAGVKQPYEQYF
CDR3nt: TGTGCCAGCAGCTTGACGCGACTAGCGGGTGTAAAGCAACCCTACGAGCAGTACTTC

v_gene: TRBV18
d_gene: -
j_gene: TRBJ2-2
abundance: -
CDR3aa: CASSPSRGTGEPLF
CDR3nt: TGTGCCAGCTCACCTAGCCGGGGCACCGGGGAGCCGCTTTTT

v_gene: TRBV20-1
d_gene: -
j_gene: TRBJ2-3
abundance: once
CDR3aa: CSAPKQGRTDTQYF
CDR3nt: TGCAGTGCCCCGAAACAGGGTCGCACAGATACGCAGTATTTT

v_gene: TRBV12-3/TRBV12-4
d_gene: -
j_gene: TRBJ1-3
abundance: -
CDR3aa: CASSRGIRDTIYF
CDR3nt: TGTGCCAGCAGCAGGGGAATTCGGGACACCATATATTTT

v_gene: TRBV19
d_gene: TRBD2
j_gene: TRBJ2-2
abundance: many
CDR3aa: CASSTGLADTGELFF
CDR3nt: TGTGCCAGTAGTACGGGACTAGCGGACACCGGGGAGCTGTTTTTT

v_gene: TRBV7-9
d_gene: TRBD2
j_gene: TRBJ2-3
abundance: many
CDR3aa: CASSTGLAGGTDTQYF
CDR3nt: TGTGCCAGCAGCACCGGACTAGCGGGAGGTACAGATACGCAGTATTTT

v_gene: TRBV12-3/TRBV12-4
d_gene: TRBD2
j_gene: TRBJ2-3
abundance: many
CDR3aa: CASSSGGSGREATDTQYF
CDR3nt: TGTGCCAGCAGTTCTGGCGGGAGCGGGAGGGAGGCCACAGATACGCAGTATTTT

v_gene: TRBV7-9
d_gene: -
j_gene: TRBJ2-1
abundance: many
CDR3aa: CASSVGVEPYNEQFF
CDR3nt: TGTGCCAGCAGCGTGGGGGTTGAACCTTACAATGAGCAGTTCTTC

v_gene: TRBV7-9
d_gene: -
j_gene: TRBJ2-6
abundance: many
CDR3aa: CASSRSSGANVLTF
CDR3nt: TGTGCCAGCTCCCGGAGCTCTGGGGCCAACGTCCTGACTTTC

v_gene: TRBV7-6
d_gene: TRBD2
j_gene: TRBJ2-3
abundance: many
CDR3aa: CASSGPSLAGGGTDTQYF
CDR3nt: TGTGCCAGCAGCGGCCCTAGCCTAGCGGGAGGTGGAACAGATACGCAGTATTTT

v_gene: TRBV29-1
d_gene: TRBD2
j_gene: TRBJ2-3
abundance: many
CDR3aa: CSVSIAGDSSHTQYF
CDR3nt: TGCAGCGTCTCTATAGCGGGAGATTCTTCACATACGCAGTATTTT

v_gene: TRBV20-1
d_gene: -
j_gene: TRBJ2-1
abundance: many
CDR3aa: CSSPKTGDNEQFF
CDR3nt: TGCAGTTCCCCTAAAACGGGAGACAATGAGCAGTTCTTC

v_gene: TRBV7-3
d_gene: -
j_gene: TRBJ2-5
abundance: many
CDR3aa: CARRFRPETQYF
CDR3nt: TGTGCCCGTAGGTTCCGGCCGGAGACCCAGTACTTC

v_gene: TRBV7-8
d_gene: -
j_gene: TRBJ2-7
abundance: many
CDR3aa: CASSPWQGLFYEQYF
CDR3nt: TGTGCCAGCAGCCCATGGCAGGGACTGTTCTACGAGCAGTACTTC

v_gene: TRBV29-1
d_gene: -
j_gene: TRBJ2-1
abundance: many
CDR3aa: CSVEDRRNEQFF
CDR3nt: TGCAGCGTTGAAGATCGACGGAATGAGCAGTTCTTC

v_gene: TRBV20-1
d_gene: TRBD1
j_gene: TRBJ2-2
abundance: many
CDR3aa: CSAAPPGQGAHGELFF
CDR3nt: TGCAGTGCTGCGCCCCCGGGACAGGGGGCCCACGGGGAGCTGTTTTTT

v_gene: TRBV5-6
d_gene: -
j_gene: TRBJ1-5
abundance: many
CDR3aa: CASSLGQGFSRQPQHF
CDR3nt: TGTGCCAGCAGCTTGGGGCAGGGTTTCTCCCGGCAGCCCCAGCATTTT

v_gene: TRBV9
d_gene: TRBD2
j_gene: TRBJ2-2
abundance: many
CDR3aa: CASSARTSPTGELFF
CDR3nt: TGTGCCAGCAGCGCTCGGACTAGCCCCACCGGGGAGCTGTTTTTT

v_gene: TRBV12-3/TRBV12-4
d_gene: -
j_gene: TRBJ1-1
abundance: many
CDR3aa: CASTQRGNTEAFF
CDR3nt: TGTGCCAGCACTCAAAGGGGCAACACTGAAGCTTTCTTT

v_gene: TRBV29-1
d_gene: -
j_gene: TRBJ1-1
abundance: many
CDR3aa: CSASGGTNTEAFF
CDR3nt: TGCAGCGCCAGCGGGGGGACGAACACTGAAGCTTTCTTT

v_gene: TRBV28
d_gene: -
j_gene: TRBJ2-7
abundance: few
CDR3aa: CASSPSSREQYF
CDR3nt: TGTGCCAGCAGTCCCTCGAGCCGCGAGCAGTACTTC

v_gene: TRBV5-1
d_gene: TRBD1
j_gene: TRBJ1-1
abundance: many
CDR3aa: CASSLEDRGDTEAFF
CDR3nt: TGCGCCAGCAGCTTGGAAGACAGGGGTGACACTGAAGCTTTCTTT

v_gene: TRBV6-2/TRBV6-3
d_gene: -
j_gene: TRBJ2-2
abundance: many
CDR3aa: CASSYLSGTGELFF
CDR3nt: TGTGCCAGCAGTTACTTGTCCGGAACCGGGGAGCTGTTTTTT

v_gene: TRBV20-1
d_gene: -
j_gene: TRBJ1-1
abundance: many
CDR3aa: CSARDPGKNTEAFF
CDR3nt: TGCAGTGCTAGAGATCCGGGCAAGAACACTGAAGCTTTCTTT

v_gene: TRBV29-1
d_gene: TRBD2
j_gene: TRBJ2-1
abundance: many
CDR3aa: CSVEGLGRASGISNEQFF
CDR3nt: TGCAGCGTTGAAGGTCTAGGTCGGGCTAGCGGGATCTCCAATGAGCAGTTCTTC

v_gene: TRBV7-9
d_gene: TRBD2
j_gene: TRBJ2-1
abundance: large
CDR3aa: CASSFLAGGGGSDEQFF
CDR3nt: TGTGCCAGCAGCTTCCTAGCGGGAGGGGGTGGGTCGGATGAGCAGTTCTTC

v_gene: TRBV7-8
d_gene: -
j_gene: TRBJ1-1
abundance: many
CDR3aa: CHIPAGRGFSAFF
CDR3nt: TGCCACATCCCAGCTGGCAGGGGTTTTTCAGCTTTCTTT

v_gene: TRBV4-1
d_gene: -
j_gene: TRBJ2-5
abundance: many
CDR3aa: CASRPSDGQETQYF
CDR3nt: TGCGCCAGCAGACCTAGCGACGGGCAAGAGACCCAGTACTTC

v_gene: TRBV24-1
d_gene: TRBD1
j_gene: TRBJ2-2
abundance: -
CDR3aa: CATSDPTGASGELFF
CDR3nt: TGTGCCACCAGTGATCCGACAGGGGCGTCGGGGGAGCTGTTTTTT

v_gene: TRBV7-9
d_gene: -
j_gene: TRBJ2-1
abundance: many
CDR3aa: CASSLDGNEQFF
CDR3nt: TGTGCCAGCAGCTTAGATGGCAATGAGCAGTTCTTC

v_gene: TRBV14
d_gene: TRBD1
j_gene: TRBJ2-1
abundance: many
CDR3aa: CASSRNAGGSYNEQFF
CDR3nt: TGTGCCAGCAGCCGCAACGCAGGGGGCTCCTACAATGAGCAGTTCTTC

v_gene: TRBV5-1
d_gene: -
j_gene: TRBJ2-1
abundance: many
CDR3aa: CASSLYPGTNEQFF
CDR3nt: TGCGCCAGCAGCTTGTATCCAGGGACCAATGAGCAGTTCTTC

v_gene: TRBV29-1
d_gene: -
j_gene: TRBJ1-1
abundance: medium-sized
CDR3aa: CSVRGVIGTTEAFF
CDR3nt: TGCAGCGTCCGAGGGGTGATCGGGACCACTGAAGCTTTCTTT

v_gene: TRBV5-1
d_gene: TRBD2
j_gene: TRBJ2-5
abundance: -
CDR3aa: CASSLGLAGDGGQEAQYF
CDR3nt: TGCGCCAGCAGCTTAGGACTAGCGGGAGACGGGGGACAAGAGGCCCAGTACTTC

v_gene: TRBV13
d_gene: -
j_gene: TRBJ2-7
abundance: many
CDR3aa: CASSWGLERGSYEQYF
CDR3nt: TGTGCCAGCAGCTGGGGCCTCGAGCGAGGCTCCTACGAGCAGTACTTC

v_gene: TRBV5-1
d_gene: TRBD1
j_gene: TRBJ2-5
abundance: -
CDR3aa: CASSRGQGQGETQYF
CDR3nt: TGCGCCAGCAGCCGGGGACAGGGCCAAGGGGAGACCCAGTACTTC

v_gene: TRBV27
d_gene: -
j_gene: TRBJ2-2
abundance: -
CDR3aa: CASSFGQGNTRELFF
CDR3nt: TGTGCCAGCAGTTTTGGCCAGGGGAACACCAGGGAGCTGTTTTTT

v_gene: TRBV2
d_gene: -
j_gene: TRBJ2-3
abundance: -
CDR3aa: CASRGQGTDTPYF
CDR3nt: TGTGCCAGCAGAGGGCAGGGTACAGATACGCCGTATTTT

v_gene: TRBV7-2
d_gene: TRBD1
j_gene: TRBJ1-3
abundance: many
CDR3aa: CASSLEGQGPIYF
CDR3nt: TGTGCCAGCAGCTTAGAGGGACAGGGGCCCATATATTTT

v_gene: TRBV5-1
d_gene: -
j_gene: TRBJ2-5
abundance: many
CDR3aa: CASSLVGISETQYF
CDR3nt: TGCGCCAGCAGTCTTGTGGGAATTTCGGAGACCCAGTACTTC

v_gene: TRBV29-1
d_gene: TRBD2
j_gene: TRBJ2-1
abundance: -
CDR3aa: CSVEDPRERGVYNEQFF
CDR3nt: TGCAGCGTTGAAGATCCGAGGGAGCGGGGAGTGTACAATGAGCAGTTCTTC

v_gene: TRBV5-5
d_gene: -
j_gene: TRBJ2-1
abundance: -
CDR3aa: CVSSLVGASCSEQFF
CDR3nt: TGTGTCAGCAGCTTGGTGGGAGCTAGTTGTTCTGAGCAGTTCTTC